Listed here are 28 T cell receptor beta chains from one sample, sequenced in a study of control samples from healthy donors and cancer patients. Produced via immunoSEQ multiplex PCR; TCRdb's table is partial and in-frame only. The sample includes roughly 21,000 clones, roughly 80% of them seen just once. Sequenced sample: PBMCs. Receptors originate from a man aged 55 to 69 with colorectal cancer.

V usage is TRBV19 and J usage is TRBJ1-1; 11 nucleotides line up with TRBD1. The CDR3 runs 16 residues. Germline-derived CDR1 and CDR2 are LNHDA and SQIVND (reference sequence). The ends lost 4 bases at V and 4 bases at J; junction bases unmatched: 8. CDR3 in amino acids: CASSTGTGGQGTEAFF. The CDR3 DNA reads TGTGCCAGTAGTACCGGGACAGGGGGGCAGGGCACTGAAGCTTTCTTT.

CDR3 sequence: CASSPGGRRGGLEQFF. The CDR3, as DNA: TGTGCCAGCAGCCCCGGCGGTCGGCGGGGGGGCCTTGAGCAGTTCTTC. The rearrangement uses TRBV6-2 or TRBV6-3 and TRBJ2-1, with TRBD2 matching over 9 bases. Trimming at V came to 6 bases and at J to 9 bases, leaving 15 bases not matched to a gene. CDR3 length equals 16 residues. Germline V gene data show CDR1 as MNHEY and CDR2 as SVGEGT.

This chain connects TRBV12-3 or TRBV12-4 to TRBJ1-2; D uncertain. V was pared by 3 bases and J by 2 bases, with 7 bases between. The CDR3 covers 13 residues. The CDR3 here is CASSLLGNYGYTF. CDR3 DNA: TGTGCCAGCAGTTTGTTGGGGAACTATGGCTACACCTTC.

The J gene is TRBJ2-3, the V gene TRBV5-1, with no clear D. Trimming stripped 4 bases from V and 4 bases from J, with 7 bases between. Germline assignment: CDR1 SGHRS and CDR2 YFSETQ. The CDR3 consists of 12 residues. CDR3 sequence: CASSLPSDTQYF. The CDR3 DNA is TGCGCCAGCAGCCTGCCATCAGATACGCAGTATTTT. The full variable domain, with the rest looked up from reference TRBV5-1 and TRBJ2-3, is KAGVTQTPRYLIKTRGQQVTLSCSPISGHRSVSWYQQTPGQGLQFLFEYFSETQRNKGNFPGRFSGRQFSNSRSEMNVSTLELGDSALYLCASSLPSDTQYFGPGTRLTVL.

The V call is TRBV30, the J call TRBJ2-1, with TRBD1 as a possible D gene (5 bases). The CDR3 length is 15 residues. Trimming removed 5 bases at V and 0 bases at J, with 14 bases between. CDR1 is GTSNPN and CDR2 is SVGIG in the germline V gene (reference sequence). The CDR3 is CAWATTGVSYNEQFF. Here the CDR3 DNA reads TGTGCCTGGGCAACAACAGGAGTCTCCTACAATGAGCAGTTCTTC. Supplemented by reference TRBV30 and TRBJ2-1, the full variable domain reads SQTIHQWPATLVQPVGSPLSLECTVEGTSNPNLYWYRQAAGRGLQLLFYSVGIGQISSEVPQNLSASRPQDRQFILSSKKLLLSDSGFYLCAWATTGVSYNEQFFGPGTRLTVL.

Here the CDR3 DNA reads TGTGCCAGCAGTGAAGACCCGGGCGAGGGGTATGGCTACACCTTC. It encodes CASSEDPGEGYGYTF. J is TRBJ1-2 and V is TRBV2; a possible D gene is TRBD1 (5 bases). With 1 base removed from V and 5 bases from J, the gap between germline ends came to 14 bases. The CDR3 consists of 15 residues. Germline V lookup: CDR1 SNHLY, CDR2 FYNNEI.

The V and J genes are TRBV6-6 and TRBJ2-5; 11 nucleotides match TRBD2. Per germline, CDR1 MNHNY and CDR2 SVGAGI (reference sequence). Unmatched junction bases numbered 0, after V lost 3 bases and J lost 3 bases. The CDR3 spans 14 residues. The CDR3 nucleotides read TGTGCCAGCAGTTATAGCGGGGGGGAAGAGACCCAGTACTTC. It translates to CASSYSGGEETQYF.

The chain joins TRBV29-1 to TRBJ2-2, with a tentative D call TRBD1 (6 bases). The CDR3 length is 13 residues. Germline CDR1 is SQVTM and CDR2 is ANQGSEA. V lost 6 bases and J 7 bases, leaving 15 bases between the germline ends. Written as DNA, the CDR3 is TGCAGCGTGGGCCAGGGGAGAGGCGGGGAGCTGTTTTTT. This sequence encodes CSVGQGRGGELFF.

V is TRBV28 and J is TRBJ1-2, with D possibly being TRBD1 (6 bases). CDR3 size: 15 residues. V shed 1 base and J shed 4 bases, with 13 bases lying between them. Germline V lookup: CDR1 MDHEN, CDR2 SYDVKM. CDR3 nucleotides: TGTGCCAGCAGTTTATATTTTAAGGACAGCTATGGCTACACCTTC. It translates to CASSLYFKDSYGYTF.

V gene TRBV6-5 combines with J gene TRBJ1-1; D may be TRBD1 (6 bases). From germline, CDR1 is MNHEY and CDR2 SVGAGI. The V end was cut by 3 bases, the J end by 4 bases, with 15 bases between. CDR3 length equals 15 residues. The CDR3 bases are TGTGCCAGCAGTTATTCTCGAGGGGGAGGCACTGAAGCTTTCTTT. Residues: CASSYSRGGGTEAFF.

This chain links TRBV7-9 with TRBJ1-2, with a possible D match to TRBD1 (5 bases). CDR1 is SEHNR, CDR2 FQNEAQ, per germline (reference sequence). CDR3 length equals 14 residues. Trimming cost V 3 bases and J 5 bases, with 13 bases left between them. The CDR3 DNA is TGTGCCAGCAGCTTCGGGGCTTCTTGGTATGGCTACACCTTC. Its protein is CASSFGASWYGYTF.

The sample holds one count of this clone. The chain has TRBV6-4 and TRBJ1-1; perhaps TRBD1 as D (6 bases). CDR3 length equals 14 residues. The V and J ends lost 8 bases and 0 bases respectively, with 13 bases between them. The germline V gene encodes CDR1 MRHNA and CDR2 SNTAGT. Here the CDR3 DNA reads TGTGCCAGCCGGGACACTAGCATGAACACTGAAGCTTTCTTT. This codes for CASRDTSMNTEAFF.

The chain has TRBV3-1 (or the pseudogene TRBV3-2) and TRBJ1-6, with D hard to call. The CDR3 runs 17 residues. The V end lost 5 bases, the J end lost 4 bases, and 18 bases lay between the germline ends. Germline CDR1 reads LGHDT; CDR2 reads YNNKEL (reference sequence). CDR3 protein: CASSESGGLPYNSPLHF. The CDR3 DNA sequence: TGTGCCAGCAGCGAAAGCGGTGGCCTCCCGTATAATTCACCCCTCCACTTT.

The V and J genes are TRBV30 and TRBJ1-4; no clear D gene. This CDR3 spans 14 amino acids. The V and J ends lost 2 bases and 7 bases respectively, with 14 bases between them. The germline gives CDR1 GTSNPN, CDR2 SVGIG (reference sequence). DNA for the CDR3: TGTGCCTGGAGTTGGGCAGGTGGAAGTGAAAAACTGTTTTTT. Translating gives CAWSWAGGSEKLFF.

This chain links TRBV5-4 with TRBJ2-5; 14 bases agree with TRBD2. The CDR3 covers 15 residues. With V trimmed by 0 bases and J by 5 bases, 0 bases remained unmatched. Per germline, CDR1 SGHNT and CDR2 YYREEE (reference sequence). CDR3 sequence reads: CASSLGLAGGETQYF. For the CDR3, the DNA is TGTGCCAGCAGCTTGGGACTAGCGGGGGGGGAGACCCAGTACTTC.

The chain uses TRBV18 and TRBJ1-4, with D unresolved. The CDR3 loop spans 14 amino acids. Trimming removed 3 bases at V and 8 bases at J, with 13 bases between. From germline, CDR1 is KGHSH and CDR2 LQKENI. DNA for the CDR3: TGTGCCAGCTCACCCGGGCCTTCGTGGGAAAAACTGTTTTTT. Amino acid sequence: CASSPGPSWEKLFF.

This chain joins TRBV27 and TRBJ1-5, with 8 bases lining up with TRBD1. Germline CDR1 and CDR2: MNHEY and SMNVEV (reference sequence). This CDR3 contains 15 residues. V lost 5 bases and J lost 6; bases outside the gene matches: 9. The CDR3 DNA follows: TGTGCCAGCAGTCCAGGGACAGGAGGAACTCAGCCCCAGCATTTT. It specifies CASSPGTGGTQPQHF.

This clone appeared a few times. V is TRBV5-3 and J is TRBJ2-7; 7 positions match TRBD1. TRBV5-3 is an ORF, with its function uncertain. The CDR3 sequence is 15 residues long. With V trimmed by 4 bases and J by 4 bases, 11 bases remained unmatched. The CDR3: CARSPRQGLVYEQYF. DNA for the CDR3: TGTGCCAGAAGCCCCCGACAGGGTTTGGTTTACGAGCAGTACTTC.

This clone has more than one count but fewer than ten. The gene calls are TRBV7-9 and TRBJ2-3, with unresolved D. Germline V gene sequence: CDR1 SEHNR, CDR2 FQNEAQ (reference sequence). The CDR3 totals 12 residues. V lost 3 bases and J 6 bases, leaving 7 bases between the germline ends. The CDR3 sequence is CASSLGVDTQYF. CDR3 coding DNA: TGTGCCAGCAGCTTGGGCGTTGATACGCAGTATTTT.

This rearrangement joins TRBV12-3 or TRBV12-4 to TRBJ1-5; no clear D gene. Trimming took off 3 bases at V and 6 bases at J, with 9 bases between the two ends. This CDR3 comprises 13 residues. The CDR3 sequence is CASSFGQSQPQHF. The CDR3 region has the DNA TGTGCCAGCAGTTTTGGCCAGTCTCAGCCCCAGCATTTT.

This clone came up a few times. CDR3 sequence reads: CASSQSGQQFYNSPLHF. CDR3 nucleotides: TGCGCCAGCAGCCAATCGGGACAGCAGTTCTATAATTCACCCCTCCACTTT. V is TRBV4-3 and J is TRBJ1-6; 7 nucleotides line up with TRBD1. The CDR3 has 17 amino acids. Germline V gene sequence: CDR1 LGHNA, CDR2 YSLEER. V was pared by 2 bases and J by 3 bases, with 7 bases of the junction left unmatched.

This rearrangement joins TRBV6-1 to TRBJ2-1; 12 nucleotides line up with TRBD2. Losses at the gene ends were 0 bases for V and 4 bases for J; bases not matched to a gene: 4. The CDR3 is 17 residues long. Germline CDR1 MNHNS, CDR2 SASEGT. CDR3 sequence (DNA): TGTGCCAGCAGTGAAGCGGCTAGCGGGGGGGCTTACAATGAGCAGTTCTTC. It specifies CASSEAASGGAYNEQFF.

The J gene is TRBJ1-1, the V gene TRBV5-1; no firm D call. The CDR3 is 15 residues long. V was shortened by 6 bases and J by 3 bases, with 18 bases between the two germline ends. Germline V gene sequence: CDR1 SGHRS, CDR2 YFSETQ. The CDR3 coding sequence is TGCGCCAGCACCAGACGGGGTGTCCAGGACACTGAAGCTTTCTTT. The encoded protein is CASTRRGVQDTEAFF.

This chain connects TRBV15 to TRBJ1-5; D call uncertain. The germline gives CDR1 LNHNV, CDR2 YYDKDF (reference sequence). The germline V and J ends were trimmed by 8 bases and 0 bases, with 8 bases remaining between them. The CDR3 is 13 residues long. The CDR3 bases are TGTGCCACCCGATTTGATAGCAATCAGCCCCAGCATTTT. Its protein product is CATRFDSNQPQHF.

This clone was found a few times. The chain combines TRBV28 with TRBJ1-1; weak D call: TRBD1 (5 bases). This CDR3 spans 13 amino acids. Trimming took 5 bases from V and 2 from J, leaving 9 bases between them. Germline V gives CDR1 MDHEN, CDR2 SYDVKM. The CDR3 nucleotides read TGTGCCAGCAGTCCGACAGCTAACACTGAAGCTTTCTTT. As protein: CASSPTANTEAFF.

The CDR3 nucleotides read TGTGCCTGGAGTGAAAAACAGGGTGTTGGGAGCAATCAGCCCCAGCATTTT. It yields the protein CAWSEKQGVGSNQPQHF. The V call is TRBV30, the J call TRBJ1-5; D is possibly TRBD1 (6 bases). CDR1 is GTSNPN and CDR2 is SVGIG in the germline V gene (reference sequence). Trimming took 1 base from V and 1 from J, leaving 17 bases between them. There are 17 residues in the CDR3.

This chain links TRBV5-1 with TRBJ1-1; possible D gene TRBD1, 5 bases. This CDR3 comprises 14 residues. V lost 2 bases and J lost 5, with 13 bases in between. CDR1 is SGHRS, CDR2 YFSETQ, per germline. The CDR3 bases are TGCGCCAGCAGCTTTCAGGGCAGGACGACTGAAGCTTTCTTT. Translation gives CASSFQGRTTEAFF. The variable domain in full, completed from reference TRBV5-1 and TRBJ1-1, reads KAGVTQTPRYLIKTRGQQVTLSCSPISGHRSVSWYQQTPGQGLQFLFEYFSETQRNKGNFPGRFSGRQFSNSRSEMNVSTLELGDSALYLCASSFQGRTTEAFFGQGTRLTVV.

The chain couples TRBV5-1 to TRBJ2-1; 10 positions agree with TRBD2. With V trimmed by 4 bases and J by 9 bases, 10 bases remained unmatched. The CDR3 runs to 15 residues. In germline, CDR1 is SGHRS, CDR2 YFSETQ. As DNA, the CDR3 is TGCGCCAGCAGCCCTGACAGCGGGGGGGCCGGTGAGCAGTTCTTC. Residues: CASSPDSGGAGEQFF.